The 21 T cell receptor beta chains below all came from one sample that was sequenced in a study of Ad26.COV2.S vaccination and SARS-CoV-2 variants. Repertoires were generated with immunoSEQ multiplex PCR, while TCRdb's copy carries only in-frame clones and drops some. The table lists about 440,000 clones, 90% of them singletons. Treatment noted: 15 to 20 received Ad26.COV2.S at low or high dose, single or two shots; roughly 5 received placebo; per-sample allocation not given. Day 63 following the first vaccine or placebo injection was when the samples were taken. This material consisted of peripheral blood, taken in a trial of Ad26.COV2.S vaccine versus placebo. Receptors were obtained from a person between 18 and 60 years old who received the Ad26.COV2.S COVID-19 vaccine or a placebo.

The chain joins TRBV3-1 (or the pseudogene TRBV3-2) to TRBJ2-7; 9 bases are shared with TRBD1. Germline CDR1 and CDR2: LGHDT and YNNKEL (reference sequence). The junction had 11 bases not matched to a gene; V was cut back by 0 bases and J by 5 bases. This CDR3 spans 17 amino acids. CDR3 DNA sequence: TGTGCCAGCAGCCAAGATTACCCCGGGACAGGGAGCAACGAGCAGTACTTC. Protein product: CASSQDYPGTGSNEQYF.

V gene TRBV15 combines with J gene TRBJ1-4, with TRBD1 matching over 8 bases. With V trimmed by 0 bases and J by 14 bases, 11 bases remained unmatched. Germline values: CDR1 LNHNV, CDR2 YYDKDF (reference sequence). The CDR3 contains 15 residues. In DNA form, the CDR3 reads TGTGCCACCAGCAGAGATGGGGCAGGGGGCGCGAATCTGTTTTTT. Its translation: CATSRDGAGGANLFF.

The CDR3 loop is CASSHQALYEQYF. The CDR3 nucleotides are TGTGCCAGCAGCCATCAGGCCCTCTACGAGCAGTACTTC. The chain combines TRBV3-1 (or the pseudogene TRBV3-2) with TRBJ2-7; D unclear. Trimming removed 3 bases from V and 3 bases from J, with 9 bases in between. CDR3 length: 13 residues. Germline-derived CDR1 and CDR2 are LGHDT and YNNKEL (reference sequence).

The rearrangement joins TRBV7-8 to TRBJ2-7; D not resolved. Per germline, CDR1 SGHVS and CDR2 FQNEAQ. The CDR3 runs 13 residues. V lost 7 bases and J lost 5, with 15 bases in between. The CDR3 coding sequence is TGTGCCAGCAAACCACCGACTGGGAACGAGCAGTACTTC. The encoded protein is CASKPPTGNEQYF.

The genes are TRBV7-8 and TRBJ1-5; 7 bases line up with TRBD1. This CDR3 has 16 residues. Per the germline V gene, CDR1 is SGHVS and CDR2 is FQNEAQ. The J segment lost 7 bases and the V segment lost 2 bases, leaving 11 bases of the junction unmatched. CDR3 region: CASSLMGQSLGQPQHF. The CDR3 nucleotides read TGTGCCAGCAGCTTAATGGGACAGTCCCTAGGCCAGCCCCAGCATTTT.

This clone was observed a single time. The chain uses TRBV13 and TRBJ1-4, with 8 nucleotides matching TRBD1. CDR3 length: 14 amino acids. V was pared by 5 bases and J by 6 bases, with 5 bases of the junction left unmatched. CDR1 and CDR2 from the germline V gene are PRHDT and FYEKMQ (reference sequence). The CDR3 coding sequence is TGTGCCAGCAGCCTCGGGACAGGCCATGAAAAACTGTTTTTT. Translating gives CASSLGTGHEKLFF. The complete variable domain, with remaining parts taken from reference TRBV13 and TRBJ1-4, reads AAGVIQSPRHLIKEKRETATLKCYPIPRHDTVYWYQQGPGQDPQFLISFYEKMQSDKGSIPDRFSAQQFSDYHSELNMSSLELGDSALYFCASSLGTGHEKLFFGSGTQLSVL.

About this clone: Other nucleotide sequences from this sample produce the same CDR3. J is TRBJ1-1 and V is TRBV18; possibly TRBD1 for D (6 bases). The CDR3 has 14 amino acids. Looked up from germline, CDR1 is KGHSH and CDR2 is LQKENI. Trimming took 1 base from V and 0 from J, leaving 6 bases between them. The CDR3 loop reads CASSPRGLNTEAFF. The CDR3, as DNA: TGTGCCAGCTCACCACGGGGGCTGAACACTGAAGCTTTCTTT.

This chain joins TRBV25-1 and TRBJ2-4, with 9 bases identical to TRBD1. There are 15 residues in the CDR3. The germline V gene has CDR1 MGHDK and CDR2 SYGVNS. With V trimmed by 3 bases and J by 8 bases, 8 bases remained unmatched. The CDR3 DNA reads TGTGCCAGCAGTGACAAGACAGGGGGGATAGACATTCAGTACTTC. Its translation is CASSDKTGGIDIQYF.

The chain couples TRBV14 to TRBJ2-7, with a possible D match to TRBD1 (5 bases). The V end was cut by 3 bases, the J end by 1 base, with 7 bases between. The CDR3 consists of 13 residues. Per germline, CDR1 SGHDN and CDR2 FVKESK. CDR3 region: CASSQDTSYEQYF. For the CDR3, the DNA is TGTGCCAGCAGCCAGGACACATCCTACGAGCAGTACTTC.

V usage is TRBV24-1 and J usage is TRBJ1-2; D possibly corresponds to TRBD1 (6 bases). Trimming removed 1 base from V and 4 bases from J, with 12 bases in between. CDR1 is KGHDR and CDR2 is SFDVKD in the germline V gene. The CDR3 totals 15 residues. The CDR3 loop reads CATSDFRGLAYGYTF. The CDR3, as DNA: TGTGCCACCAGTGATTTCCGGGGGCTAGCCTATGGCTACACCTTC.

The rearrangement uses TRBV7-6 and TRBJ2-2; possible D gene TRBD1, 6 bases. V was trimmed by 6 bases and J by 3 bases, leaving 23 bases between them. Germline V lookup: CDR1 SGHVS, CDR2 FNYEAQ. CDR3 length: 18 residues. This CDR3 reads CASSQTPDWGHDTGELFF. The CDR3, as DNA: TGTGCCAGCAGTCAAACCCCAGACTGGGGGCATGACACCGGGGAGCTGTTTTTT.

The J gene is TRBJ1-1, the V gene TRBV27; D unclear. There are 12 residues in the CDR3. V dropped 6 bases and J dropped 1 base, with 6 bases sitting between them. In germline, CDR1 is MNHEY, CDR2 SMNVEV (reference sequence). The CDR3 DNA follows: TGTGCCAGCAGGACGAAGAACACTGAAGCTTTCTTT. It is translated as CASRTKNTEAFF.

V is TRBV10-3 and J is TRBJ2-1, with 9 nucleotides matching TRBD2. Looked up from germline, CDR1 is ENHRY and CDR2 is SYGVKD. The CDR3 consists of 15 residues. V lost 10 bases and J lost 4; bases outside the gene matches: 11. CDR3 amino acids: CASIAGAGKYNEQFF. The CDR3 DNA reads as TGTGCCAGCATAGCGGGAGCTGGGAAATACAATGAGCAGTTCTTC.

The chain recombines TRBV7-2 with TRBJ2-6, with TRBD2 matching 10 bases. This CDR3 spans 18 amino acids. After removal of 2 bases from V and 0 bases from J, the junction contained 4 bases not matched to a gene. Germline assignment: CDR1 SGHTA and CDR2 FQGNSA. CDR3 loop: CASSLRASGGSGANVLTF. CDR3 in DNA: TGTGCCAGCAGCTTAAGAGCTAGCGGGGGCTCTGGGGCCAACGTCCTGACTTTC.

The chain carries TRBV5-1 and TRBJ1-3, with D possibly matching TRBD1 (5 bases). V dropped 0 bases and J dropped 0 bases, with 10 bases sitting between them. The CDR3 extends over 16 amino acids. From germline, CDR1 is SGHRS and CDR2 YFSETQ. CDR3 region: CASSLDRTNSGNTIYF. The CDR3 DNA reads as TGCGCCAGCAGCTTGGATCGGACAAACTCTGGAAACACCATATATTTT.

The V gene is TRBV18, the J gene TRBJ2-4; the D gene is possibly TRBD2 (5 bases). The CDR3 is 13 residues long. The V gene lost 6 bases and the J gene lost 8 bases, with 14 bases spanning the gap. Germline CDR1 and CDR2: KGHSH and LQKENI. This CDR3 is CASSPSFGDIQYF. DNA of the CDR3: TGTGCCAGCTCTCCAAGTTTCGGGGACATTCAGTACTTC. Full variable domain (rest looked up from reference TRBV18 and TRBJ2-4): NAGVMQNPRHLVRRRGQEARLRCSPMKGHSHVYWYRQLPEEGLKFMVYLQKENIIDESGMPKERFSAEFPKEGPSILRIQQVVRGDSAAYFCASSPSFGDIQYFGAGTRLSVL.

J is TRBJ2-1 and V is TRBV7-3, with TRBD2 identical over 11 bases. Germline lookup yields CDR1 SGHTA and CDR2 FQGTGA. CDR3 size: 15 residues. Germline trimming cut 5 bases from V and 6 bases from J; bases unmatched to any gene: 6. CDR3 nucleotide sequence: TGTGCCAGCAGCCCTTTGGGGACTAGCGGCAATGAGCAGTTCTTC. This encodes CASSPLGTSGNEQFF. Drawing the rest from reference TRBV7-3 and TRBJ2-1, the complete variable domain is GAGVSQTPSNKVTEKGKYVELRCDPISGHTALYWYRQSLGQGPEFLIYFQGTGAADDSGLPNDRFFAVRPEGSVSTLKIQRTERGDSAVYLCASSPLGTSGNEQFFGPGTRLTVL.

The CDR3 DNA follows: TGTGCCAGCAGCAAACGACTAGCAGGGCAAGAGACCCAGTACTTC. Translating gives CASSKRLAGQETQYF. The chain is built from TRBV21-1 and TRBJ2-5; the D segment call TRBD2 is taken from the table without a DNA check. TRBV21-1 has pseudogene status. This CDR3 has 15 residues.

The rearrangement joins TRBV9 to TRBJ2-7, with D unresolved. V lost 0 bases to trimming and J lost 2 bases, with 12 bases between them. Germline-derived CDR1 and CDR2 are SGDLS and YYNGEE. The CDR3 covers 15 residues. CDR3 nucleotides: TGTGCCAGCAGCGTAGCTTCGGGTACCACCTACGAGCAGTACTTC. Residues: CASSVASGTTYEQYF.

The J gene is TRBJ2-5, the V gene TRBV7-2, with 9 bases fitting TRBD2. Germline V gives CDR1 SGHTA, CDR2 FQGNSA. This CDR3 region has 16 residues. Trimming at V came to 4 bases and at J to 2 bases, leaving 8 bases not matched to a gene. CDR3 in amino acids: CASSYSLAGAQETQYF. The DNA for the CDR3 is TGTGCCAGCAGCTATTCCTTAGCGGGGGCACAAGAGACCCAGTACTTC.

In this sample, this clone turned up once. The rearrangement joins TRBV7-8 to TRBJ2-1; D perhaps matches TRBD1 (6 bases). Germline V CDR1 and CDR2: SGHVS, FQNEAQ. This CDR3 is built from 18 residues. V lost 0 bases, J lost 4 bases, and 19 bases lay in between. Here the CDR3 reads CASSLASLWTVEYNEQFF. The DNA of the CDR3 is TGTGCCAGCAGCTTAGCGTCTCTTTGGACAGTCGAATACAATGAGCAGTTCTTC.